This T cell receptor (beta chain) was sequenced in a study of blood T cells in healthy people across ages (dated by TCRdb to between 2015 and 2017). Study-wide context: In model experiments, roughly one uniquely barcoded TCR beta cDNA molecule per two T cells was captured by template switching. To track age-related changes in TCR beta repertoire diversity, the study relied on deep sequencing normalized with unique cDNA molecular identifiers. The donors were divided into four age groups: young (average approximately 16 years), middle-aged (approximately 39), aged (under 70) and long-lived (82). To avoid experimental bias, donors of different ages were spread randomly across the sequencing lanes. Two additional independent replicas of 1 million unique cDNA reads from the same blood draw were analyzed for two donors (one aged 18 to 30 and one aged 80 or older). The paper as a whole reports these results and caveats: Observed TCR beta diversity per million T cells fell roughly linearly with age, and a significant reduction was already apparent by age around 36. Because the CMV infection status of the donors was unknown, age-related changes in expanded clonotypes may potentially have been confounded. Compared with the aged group, more naive CD4+ T cells, fewer expanded clones and increased TCR diversity were shown by the long-lived group, suggesting age selection. The percentage of naive T cells measured by flow cytometry correlated strongly with observed TCR beta diversity. Conclusive comparison of naive and antigen-experienced compartments was prevented by the profiling of bulk unsorted PBMCs. Estimates of total diversity from one million sequenced T cells were regarded as lower bounds and underestimates.

Donors were a few dozen systemically healthy Caucasian individuals from Russia aged roughly 6 to 90 years. Each donor gave around 9.5 milliliters of peripheral blood, collected into EDTA-treated Vacutainer tubes. PBMCs were isolated by Ficoll-Paque density-gradient centrifugation, with at least 7 million obtained per sample. Trizol reagent was used to extract total RNA from PBMCs, with at least 6 micrograms per sample. Naive CD45RAhigh/CD27high T cell percentages were measured by flow cytometry on a PBMC aliquot from every donor. This clonotype has more than one count but fewer than ten. Its antigen is currently not known. The sample holds no much larger clone one base away, and base qualities are not on file. Library preparation was by 5' RACE. The listed sequencing device is Illumina HiSeq 2500. A second 7 to 11 cycle PCR used a sample-barcoded 5' primer and a J-beta primer mix. A unique molecular identifier was introduced onto each TCR beta cDNA molecule by a template-switch 5' adaptor carrying 12 random nucleotides. Each sample yielded at least 3 million CDR3-containing paired-end reads. First-strand cDNA was synthesized from all RNA with the Mint cDNA synthesis kit, primed by a TRBC-specific oligonucleotide. All cDNA was treated with uracil-DNA glycosylase and then went through a first 18-cycle PCR with the universal primers M1SS and BC2_uni_R. Under the source paper's analysis protocol: Each sample was normalized by randomly selecting 1 million high-quality reads, each carrying a distinct molecular identifier. Instead of being binned into consensus sequences, reads that shared molecular identifiers were thrown out. MiTCR, run with a Q25 quality threshold and the strictest error-elimination algorithm, handled CDR3 identification, clonotype clustering and error correction. A nonparametric unseen species model with Euler transformation was used to estimate lower-bound total TCR beta diversity. The public reads were reanalyzed by TCRdb: fastp trimming at Q25, MiXCR alignment, in-frame beta chains only. All rows with the same CDR3 protein become a single entry with the most common DNA and genes. The V and J calls, along with clone size, are taken from TCRdb and not from the paper's own processing. A total of 550,000 to 750,000 distinct CDR3 sequences appear in this sample, around 20% of them only once. The top ten hold roughly 3.7% of the sample.

There are 18 amino acids in the CDR3, from cysteine to phenylalanine inclusive. The DNA shown is the 54-base CDR3, in frame from base 1. The clonotype comes from a man between 65 and 85 years old in good health. The rearrangement joined TRBV21-1 to TRBJ2-7; the table gives TRBD1 as D, unverified against the DNA. TRBV21-1 is a documented pseudogene. The specimen was blood. The CDR3 here reads CASSKPLTGSRSSYEQYF. In nucleotides, the sequence is TGTGCCAGCAGCAAACCCCTAACAGGGTCGAGGAGCTCCTACGAGCAGTACTTC.